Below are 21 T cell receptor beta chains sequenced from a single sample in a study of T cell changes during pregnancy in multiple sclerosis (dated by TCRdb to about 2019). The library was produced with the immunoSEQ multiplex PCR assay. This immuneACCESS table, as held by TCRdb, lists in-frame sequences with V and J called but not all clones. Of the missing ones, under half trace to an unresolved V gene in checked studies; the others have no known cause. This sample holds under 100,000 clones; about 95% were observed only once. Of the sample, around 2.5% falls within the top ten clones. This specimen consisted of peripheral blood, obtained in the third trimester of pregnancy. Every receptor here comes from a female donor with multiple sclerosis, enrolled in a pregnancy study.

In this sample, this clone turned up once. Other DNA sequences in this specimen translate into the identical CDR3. The CDR3 DNA follows: TGTGCCAGCAGTGAGGCAGGGGGACCCTACGAGCAGTACTTC. It specifies CASSEAGGPYEQYF. V usage is TRBV6-1 and J usage is TRBJ2-7; 7 bases agree with TRBD1. Germline V CDR1 and CDR2: MNHNS, SASEGT. This CDR3 spans 14 amino acids. Trimming took 3 bases from V and 2 from J; bases not matched to a gene: 4.

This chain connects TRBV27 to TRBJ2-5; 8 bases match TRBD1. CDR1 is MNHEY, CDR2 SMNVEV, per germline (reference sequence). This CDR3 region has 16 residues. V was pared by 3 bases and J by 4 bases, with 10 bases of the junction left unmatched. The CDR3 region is CASSFGAGGWLETQYF. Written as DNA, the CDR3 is TGTGCCAGCAGTTTTGGGGCAGGGGGCTGGTTAGAGACCCAGTACTTC.

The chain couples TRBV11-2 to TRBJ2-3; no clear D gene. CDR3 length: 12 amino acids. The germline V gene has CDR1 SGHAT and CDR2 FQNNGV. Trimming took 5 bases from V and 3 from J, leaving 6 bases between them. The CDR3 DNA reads TGTGCCAGCAGCCAAAATACAGATACGCAGTATTTT. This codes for CASSQNTDTQYF.

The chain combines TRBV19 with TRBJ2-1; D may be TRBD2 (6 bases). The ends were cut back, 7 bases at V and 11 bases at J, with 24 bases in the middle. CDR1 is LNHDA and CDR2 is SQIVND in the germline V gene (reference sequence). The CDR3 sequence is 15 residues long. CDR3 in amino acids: CASTTPGEVFGKQFF. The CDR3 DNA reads TGTGCCAGTACCACCCCTGGGGAGGTTTTCGGGAAGCAGTTCTTC.

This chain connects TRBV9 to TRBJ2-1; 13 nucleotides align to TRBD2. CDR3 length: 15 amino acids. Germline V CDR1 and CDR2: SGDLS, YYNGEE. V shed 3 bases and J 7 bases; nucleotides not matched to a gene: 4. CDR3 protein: CASSDTSGGANEQFF. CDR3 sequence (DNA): TGTGCCAGCAGCGACACTAGCGGGGGGGCGAATGAGCAGTTCTTC. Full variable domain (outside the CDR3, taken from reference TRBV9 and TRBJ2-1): DSGVTQTPKHLITATGQRVTLRCSPRSGDLSVYWYQQSLDQGLQFLIQYYNGEERAKGNILERFSAQQFPDLHSELNLSSLELGDSALYFCASSDTSGGANEQFFGPGTRLTVL.

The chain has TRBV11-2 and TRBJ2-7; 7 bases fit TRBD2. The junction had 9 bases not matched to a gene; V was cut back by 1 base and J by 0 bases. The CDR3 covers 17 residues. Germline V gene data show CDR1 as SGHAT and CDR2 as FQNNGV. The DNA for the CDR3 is TGTGCCAGCAGCTTAGGAGCGAGCGGGGCCTCCTCCTACGAGCAGTACTTC. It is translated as CASSLGASGASSYEQYF.

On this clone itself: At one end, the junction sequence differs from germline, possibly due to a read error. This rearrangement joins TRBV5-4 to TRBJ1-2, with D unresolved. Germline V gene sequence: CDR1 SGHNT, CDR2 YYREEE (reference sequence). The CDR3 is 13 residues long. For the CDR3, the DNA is TGTGCAAGCAGCACCAGTCCGAACTATGGCTACACCTTC. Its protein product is CASSTSPNYGYTF.

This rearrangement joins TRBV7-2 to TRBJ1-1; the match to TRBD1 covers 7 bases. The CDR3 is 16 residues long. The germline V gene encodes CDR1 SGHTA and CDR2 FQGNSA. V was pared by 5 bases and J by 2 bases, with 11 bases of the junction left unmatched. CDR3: CASSPTGAGSNTEAFF. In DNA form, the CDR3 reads TGTGCCAGCAGCCCTACAGGGGCCGGATCAAACACTGAAGCTTTCTTT.

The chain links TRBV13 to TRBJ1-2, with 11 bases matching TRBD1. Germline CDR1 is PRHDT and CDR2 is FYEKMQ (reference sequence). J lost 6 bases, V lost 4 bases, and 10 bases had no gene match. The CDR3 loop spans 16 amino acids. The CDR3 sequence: CASSSTGGQGANGYTF. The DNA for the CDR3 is TGTGCCAGCAGCTCAACCGGAGGACAGGGGGCGAATGGCTACACCTTC.

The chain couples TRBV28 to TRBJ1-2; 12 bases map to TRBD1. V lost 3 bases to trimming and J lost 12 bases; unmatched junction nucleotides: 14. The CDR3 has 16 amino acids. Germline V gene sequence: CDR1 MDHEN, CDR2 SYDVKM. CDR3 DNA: TGTGCCAGCAGTTTTTCTGGAGAGGGACAGGGGGCTCGACACACCTTC. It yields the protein CASSFSGEGQGARHTF.

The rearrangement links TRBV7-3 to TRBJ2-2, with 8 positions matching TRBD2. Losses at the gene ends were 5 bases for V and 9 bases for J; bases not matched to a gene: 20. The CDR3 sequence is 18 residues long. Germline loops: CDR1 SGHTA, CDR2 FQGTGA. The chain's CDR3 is CASSPVGGGPGTSRELFF. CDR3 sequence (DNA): TGTGCCAGCAGCCCGGTCGGGGGGGGTCCCGGAACGTCGCGGGAGCTGTTTTTT.

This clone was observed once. The CDR3 nucleotides are TGTGCCAGCAGCTTTCAGGCGGGAACGAACACTGAAGCTTTCTTT. As protein: CASSFQAGTNTEAFF. The V and J genes are TRBV5-4 and TRBJ1-1, with no clear D. Germline values: CDR1 SGHNT, CDR2 YYREEE (reference sequence). This CDR3 has 15 amino acids. Trimming left V 2 bases short and J 1 base short, with 12 bases between.

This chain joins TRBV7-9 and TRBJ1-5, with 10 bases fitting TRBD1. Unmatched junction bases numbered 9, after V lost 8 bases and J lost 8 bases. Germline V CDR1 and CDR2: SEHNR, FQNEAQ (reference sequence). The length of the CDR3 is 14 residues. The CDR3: CASGGQGGVEPQHF. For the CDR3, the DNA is TGTGCCAGCGGTGGACAGGGGGGGGTAGAGCCCCAGCATTTT.

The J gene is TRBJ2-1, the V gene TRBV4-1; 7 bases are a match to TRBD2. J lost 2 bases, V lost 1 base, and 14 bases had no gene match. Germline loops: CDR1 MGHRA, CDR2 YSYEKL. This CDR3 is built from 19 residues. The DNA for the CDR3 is TGCGCCAGCAGCCAAGTCGGTATGGGGGGGAAAAAGACCTACAATGAGCAGTTCTTC. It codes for CASSQVGMGGKKTYNEQFF.

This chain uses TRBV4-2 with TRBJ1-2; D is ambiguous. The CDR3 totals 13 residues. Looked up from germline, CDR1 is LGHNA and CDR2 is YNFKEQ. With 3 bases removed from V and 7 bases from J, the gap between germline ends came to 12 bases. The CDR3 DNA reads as TGTGCCAGCAGCCAGGGCGAAGGAGGTGGCTACACCTTC. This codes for CASSQGEGGGYTF.

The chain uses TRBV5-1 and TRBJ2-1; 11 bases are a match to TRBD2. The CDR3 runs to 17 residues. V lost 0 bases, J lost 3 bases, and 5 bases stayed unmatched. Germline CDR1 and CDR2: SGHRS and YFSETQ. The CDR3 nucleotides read TGCGCCAGCAGCTTGGAGGCTAGCGGGGGGCTCTACAATGAGCAGTTCTTC. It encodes CASSLEASGGLYNEQFF.

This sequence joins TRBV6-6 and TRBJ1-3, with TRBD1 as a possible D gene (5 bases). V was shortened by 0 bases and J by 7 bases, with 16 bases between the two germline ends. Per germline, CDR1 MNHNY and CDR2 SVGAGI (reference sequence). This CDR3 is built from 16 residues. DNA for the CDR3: TGTGCCAGCAGTTACTCGAGCGGGGCAGGCTTGAACACCATATATTTT. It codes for CASSYSSGAGLNTIYF.

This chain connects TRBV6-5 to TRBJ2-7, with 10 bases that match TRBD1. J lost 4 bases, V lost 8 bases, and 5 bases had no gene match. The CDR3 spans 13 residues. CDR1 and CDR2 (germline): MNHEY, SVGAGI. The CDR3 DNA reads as TGTGCCAGCGGTTGGACAGGGGGGTACGAGCAGTACTTC. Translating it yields CASGWTGGYEQYF.

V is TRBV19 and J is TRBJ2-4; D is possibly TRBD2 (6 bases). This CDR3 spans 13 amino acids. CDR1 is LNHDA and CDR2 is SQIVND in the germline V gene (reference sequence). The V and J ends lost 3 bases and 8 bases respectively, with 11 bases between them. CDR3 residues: CASSIGGGDIQYF. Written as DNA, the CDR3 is TGTGCCAGTAGTATTGGGGGAGGTGACATTCAGTACTTC.

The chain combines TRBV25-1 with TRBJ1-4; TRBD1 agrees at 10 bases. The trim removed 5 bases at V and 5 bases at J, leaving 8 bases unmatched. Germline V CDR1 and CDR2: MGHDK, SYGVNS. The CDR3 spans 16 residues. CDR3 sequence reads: CASSTPRTGGNEKLFF. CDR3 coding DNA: TGTGCCAGCAGTACGCCTCGGACAGGGGGGAATGAAAAACTGTTTTTT.

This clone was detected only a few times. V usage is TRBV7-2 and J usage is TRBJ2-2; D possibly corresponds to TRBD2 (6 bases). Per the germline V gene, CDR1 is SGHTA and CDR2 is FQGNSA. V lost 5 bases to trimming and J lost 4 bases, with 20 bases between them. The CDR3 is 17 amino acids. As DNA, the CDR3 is TGTGCCAGCAGCACCCCTCGGGACTGGGTAATCACCGGGGAGCTGTTTTTT. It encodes CASSTPRDWVITGELFF.